What follows describes a single T cell receptor (beta chain). Its antigen is unknown. Germline CDR1 reads SGHDN; CDR2 reads FVKESK. V lost 8 bases and J 0 bases, leaving 5 bases between the germline ends. The CDR3 runs 13 residues. The sample originates from a study of T cell responses to AZD1222 COVID-19 vaccine. TCRdb's copy holds only in-frame clones and misses some; the assay was immunoSEQ multiplex PCR. The table has about 180,000 clones, more than 75% seen once; the top ten hold more than 25%. The study, taken as a whole, reports: The donor cohort was predominantly white British with a female majority, and clonal diversity may have been underestimated. In the spike-specific TCR repertoire, nearly half reportedly target unmutated variant regions. At study baseline, merely six AZD1222 recipients were seropositive. The study found Spike-specific TCR breadth and depth rose after two AZD1222 doses.

This chain uses TRBV14 with TRBJ2-6, with no clear D. This specimen was peripheral blood, taken 28 days after the second AZD1222 dose. This sequence was found in an adult who received the AZD1222 COVID-19 vaccine. This CDR3 is CASYVSGANVLTF. The CDR3 coding sequence is TGTGCCAGCTACGTCTCTGGGGCCAACGTCCTGACTTTC.